What follows are 27 T cell receptor beta chains derived from one specimen sequenced in a study of T cells in Graves' hyperthyroidism and ophthalmopathy. Using RNA transcripts as the source, TCR beta CDR3 regions were amplified. First-round RT-PCR of the TCR CDR3 relied on the HTBI primer set. TCRdb recomputed calls from the multiplex PCR reads with MiXCR, one row per CDR3 protein. Among 300,000 to 450,000 distinct CDR3 sequences, just under 25% were seen once, and the ten largest hold around 67%. Sequenced input: blood. The receptors here all came from a man over 45 with Graves' hyperthyroidism.

This clonotype was seen a few times. The chain recombines TRBV6-5 with TRBJ1-2; TRBD1 matches at 8 bases. Germline lookup yields CDR1 MNHEY and CDR2 SVGAGI. After removal of 2 bases from V and 6 bases from J, the junction contained 14 bases not matched to a gene. The CDR3 runs to 17 residues. The CDR3 DNA reads as TGTGCCAGCAGTTACGGGCCAGGGGGCTGGACGGCGGATGGCTACACCTTC. Its translation is CASSYGPGGWTADGYTF.

This clonotype was found many times. The genes are TRBV11-3 and TRBJ2-1; TRBD2 matches at 8 bases. CDR1 and CDR2 from the germline V gene are SGHNT and YENEEA. The V gene end was trimmed by 4 bases and the J gene end by 8 bases; junction bases not matched to a gene: 13. The CDR3 is 16 amino acids. The CDR3: CASSSGLAEDIDEQFF. The DNA of the CDR3 is TGTGCCAGCAGCTCCGGACTAGCCGAAGATATCGATGAGCAGTTCTTC.

In its sample, this clonotype was seen many times. The J gene is TRBJ2-7, the V gene TRBV28, with 8 positions matching TRBD1. The CDR3 runs 14 residues. Trimming at V came to 1 base and at J to 6 bases, leaving 5 bases not matched to a gene. Per the germline V gene, CDR1 is MDHEN and CDR2 is SYDVKM. Here the CDR3 DNA reads TGTGCCAGCAGTTTATTCCAGGGGGCAGGCGAGCAGTACTTC. Translation gives CASSLFQGAGEQYF. Full variable domain (outside the CDR3, taken from reference TRBV28 and TRBJ2-7): DVKVTQSSRYLVKRTGEKVFLECVQDMDHENMFWYRQDPGLGLRLIYFSYDVKMKEKGDIPEGYSVSREKKERFSLILESASTNQTSMYLCASSLFQGAGEQYFGPGTRLTVT.

In its sample, this clonotype was seen many times. The rearrangement uses TRBV5-5 and TRBJ2-1, with a possible D match to TRBD1 (6 bases). The CDR3 is 15 residues long. Germline values: CDR1 SGHKS, CDR2 YYEKEE (reference sequence). Deletions cut 1 base from V and 0 bases from J, with 8 bases between. The CDR3, as DNA: TGTGCCAGCAGCTTGTTAGGGGGCTCCTACAATGAGCAGTTCTTC. This gives the protein CASSLLGGSYNEQFF.

This clonotype has just a few counts. V usage is TRBV9 and J usage is TRBJ2-1; perhaps TRBD1 as D (6 bases). Germline V CDR1 and CDR2: SGDLS, YYNGEE. This CDR3 contains 15 residues. Trimming took off 2 bases at V and 2 bases at J, with 11 bases between the two ends. The CDR3 here is CASSVEGHPYNEQFF. For the CDR3, the DNA is TGTGCCAGCAGCGTTGAGGGACATCCCTACAATGAGCAGTTCTTC.

This clonotype was detected only a few times. This chain joins TRBV11-2 and TRBJ2-1; the match to TRBD1 covers 8 bases. Trimming cost V 1 base and J 4 bases; bases outside gene matches: 3. This CDR3 comprises 15 residues. In germline, CDR1 is SGHAT, CDR2 FQNNGV. The CDR3 region has the DNA TGTGCCAGCAGCTTAGGGGGACAGGATTACAATGAGCAGTTCTTC. Translation gives CASSLGGQDYNEQFF. Complete variable domain (other parts from reference TRBV11-2 and TRBJ2-1): EAGVAQSPRYKIIEKRQSVAFWCNPISGHATLYWYQQILGQGPKLLIQFQNNGVVDDSQLPKDRFSAERLKGVDSTLKIQPAKLEDSAVYLCASSLGGQDYNEQFFGPGTRLTVL.

V gene TRBV12-3 or TRBV12-4 combines with J gene TRBJ2-1, with no clear D. V was pared by 2 bases and J by 3 bases, with 5 bases between. The CDR3 totals 13 residues. Here the CDR3 reads CASSLRNYNEQFF. The CDR3 DNA reads TGTGCCAGCAGTTTACGAAACTACAATGAGCAGTTCTTC.

The table lists this clonotype with many counts. V and J are TRBV11-3 and TRBJ2-7, with 8 positions matching TRBD2. Germline V gene data show CDR1 as SGHNT and CDR2 as YENEEA. V lost 5 bases to trimming and J lost 4 bases; unmatched junction nucleotides: 7. This CDR3 comprises 14 residues. This CDR3 is CASSPIAGSYEQYF. The CDR3 nucleotides are TGTGCCAGCAGCCCCATAGCGGGATCATACGAGCAGTACTTC.

This chain joins TRBV20-1 and TRBJ2-7; 8 bases fit TRBD1. The CDR3 extends over 14 amino acids. Trimming cost V 6 bases and J 0 bases; bases outside gene matches: 7. Germline assignment: CDR1 DFQATT and CDR2 SNEGSKA (reference sequence). The CDR3 DNA sequence: TGCAGTGCCATCCGGGACAGGAGCTCCTACGAGCAGTACTTC. This translates into CSAIRDRSSYEQYF.

This chain joins TRBV10-3 and TRBJ2-2, with 7 bases fitting TRBD2. Germline V gene data show CDR1 as ENHRY and CDR2 as SYGVKD. CDR3 length: 16 amino acids. With 4 bases clipped from V and 3 bases from J, the junction kept 8 bases outside the gene matches. The CDR3 DNA follows: TGTGCCATCAGTGGAGTAGCGGGTCTTGACACCGGGGAGCTGTTTTTT. This sequence encodes CAISGVAGLDTGELFF.

This clonotype appeared many times. The chain couples TRBV5-1 to TRBJ2-1; 10 bases fit TRBD2. CDR1 SGHRS and CDR2 YFSETQ come from the germline V gene. The length of the CDR3 is 18 residues. The V and J ends lost 4 bases and 6 bases, in that order; junction bases with no gene match: 16. CDR3 sequence: CASSRLKAGGPMGNEQFF. As DNA, the CDR3 is TGCGCCAGCAGCCGACTGAAAGCGGGAGGGCCAATGGGCAATGAGCAGTTCTTC.

In this sample, this clonotype turned up many times. The V gene is TRBV5-1, the J gene TRBJ2-3; TRBD1 matches 7 bases. This CDR3 comprises 14 residues. Germline CDR1 and CDR2: SGHRS and YFSETQ. V shed 3 bases and J 2 bases; nucleotides not matched to a gene: 3. As DNA, the CDR3 is TGCGCCAGCAGCTCGGGACAGTTCACAGATACGCAGTATTTT. It codes for CASSSGQFTDTQYF.

This clonotype has only a few counts. The J gene is TRBJ2-2, the V gene TRBV7-3; D perhaps matches TRBD1 (6 bases). This CDR3 has 15 residues. The V gene lost 1 base and the J gene lost 7 bases, with 13 bases spanning the gap. Germline-derived CDR1 and CDR2 are SGHTA and FQGTGA. This chain's CDR3 is CASSLRPGDFGELFF. As DNA, the CDR3 is TGTGCCAGCAGCTTAAGGCCAGGGGATTTCGGGGAGCTGTTTTTT.

In its sample, this clonotype was seen a few times. The V call is TRBV5-1, the J call TRBJ2-7, with D maybe TRBD2 (7 bases). There are 13 residues in the CDR3. From germline, CDR1 is SGHRS and CDR2 YFSETQ. V lost 4 bases and J lost 6, with 14 bases in between. This chain's CDR3 is CASSPGGPGEQYF. CDR3 bases: TGCGCCAGCAGCCCCGGGGGGCCCGGCGAGCAGTACTTC.

This clonotype was observed a few times. V is TRBV7-2 and J is TRBJ2-5; the match to TRBD1 covers 11 bases. V lost 4 bases and J lost 5; bases outside the gene matches: 6. Germline V gene sequence: CDR1 SGHTA, CDR2 FQGNSA. This CDR3 has 15 residues. CDR3 loop: CASSSRTGGKETQYF. CDR3 nucleotide sequence: TGTGCCAGCAGCTCAAGGACAGGGGGCAAGGAGACCCAGTACTTC.

The rearrangement uses TRBV5-1 and TRBJ2-1; no firm D call. This CDR3 contains 15 residues. The germline V gene encodes CDR1 SGHRS and CDR2 YFSETQ. Trimming removed 0 bases from V and 2 bases from J, with 9 bases in between. The chain's CDR3 is CASSLEAATYNEQFF. DNA for the CDR3: TGCGCCAGCAGCTTGGAAGCAGCTACCTACAATGAGCAGTTCTTC.

The J gene is TRBJ2-2, the V gene TRBV28, with 12 bases matching TRBD2. Germline V lookup: CDR1 MDHEN, CDR2 SYDVKM. V gave up 6 bases and J gave up 4 bases; unmatched junction bases: 6. This CDR3 region has 16 residues. The CDR3 bases are TGTGCCAGCAGGATGGGACTAGCGGGTGGCACCGGGGAGCTGTTTTTT. Translated: CASRMGLAGGTGELFF.

In its sample, this clonotype was seen a few times. V usage is TRBV7-2 and J usage is TRBJ1-1; D not certain. Germline-derived CDR1 and CDR2 are SGHTA and FQGNSA. The CDR3 sequence is 13 residues long. Trimming pared 4 bases from V and 7 bases from J, leaving 13 bases between. This chain's CDR3 is CASSSNRAREAFF. The CDR3 coding sequence is TGTGCCAGCAGCTCGAACAGAGCCCGTGAAGCTTTCTTT.

This clonotype turned up a few times. This rearrangement joins TRBV12-3 or TRBV12-4 to TRBJ1-1; perhaps TRBD1 as D (5 bases). The V gene lost 3 bases and the J gene lost 6 bases, with 17 bases spanning the gap. The CDR3 spans 15 residues. The CDR3, as DNA: TGTGCCAGCAGTTTTACCGGGGCAGGGATTGCTGAAGCTTTCTTT. It yields the protein CASSFTGAGIAEAFF.

The J gene is TRBJ2-3, the V gene TRBV27; 11 bases are shared with TRBD1. The CDR3 extends over 17 amino acids. V lost 9 bases and J lost 0; bases outside the gene matches: 11. The germline CDR1 and CDR2 sequences are MNHEY and SMNVEV (reference sequence). CDR3 coding DNA: TGTGCCAGTAGTATCGGACAGGGGGCTCGGAGCACAGATACGCAGTATTTT. This sequence encodes CASSIGQGARSTDTQYF.

This clonotype was counted ten times or more. V usage is TRBV24-1 and J usage is TRBJ2-3, with 8 positions matching TRBD1. Trimming cost V 7 bases and J 2 bases; bases outside gene matches: 10. Germline assignment: CDR1 KGHDR and CDR2 SFDVKD. The CDR3 consists of 16 residues. The CDR3 bases are TGTGCCACCAGCGGCGGGGCAGGGGGCACCACAGATACGCAGTATTTT. Its translation: CATSGGAGGTTDTQYF.

This clonotype was recorded many times. This chain joins TRBV7-3 and TRBJ2-3; 8 positions match TRBD2. Per germline, CDR1 SGHTA and CDR2 FQGTGA. The CDR3 is 13 amino acids. V trimming: 1 base; J trimming: 8 bases; junction bases outside the gene matches: 2. The CDR3 here is CASSLRREVTQYF. The CDR3 nucleotides are TGTGCCAGCAGCTTAAGGCGGGAGGTTACGCAGTATTTT.

The chain carries TRBV5-6 and TRBJ2-3; D remains unclear. Trimming stripped 0 bases from V and 0 bases from J, with 5 bases between. The germline V gene encodes CDR1 SGHDT and CDR2 YYEEEE. This CDR3 is 14 amino acids long. The CDR3 nucleotides read TGTGCCAGCAGCTTGGAACTGAGCACAGATACGCAGTATTTT. Amino acids: CASSLELSTDTQYF.

This clonotype has a handful of counts. The rearrangement links TRBV6-2 or TRBV6-3 to TRBJ2-5; TRBD1 aligns across 10 bases. There are 15 residues in the CDR3. From germline, CDR1 is MNHEY and CDR2 SVGEGT. The V segment lost 7 bases and the J segment 4 bases; nucleotides outside the gene matches: 9. The CDR3 DNA reads TGTGCCAGCAAAACGGGACAGGGGCGGACAGAGACCCAGTACTTC. Translating it yields CASKTGQGRTETQYF.

Details on this clonotype: At one boundary the junction diverges from the germline segment, which might be a read error. This sequence joins TRBV7-9 and TRBJ2-7; D not certain. The germline gives CDR1 SEHNR, CDR2 FQNEAQ (reference sequence). The CDR3 totals 11 residues. The DNA of the CDR3 is TGTGCCAGCAGCTCTCGAAACGAGCAGTGCTTC. As protein: CASSSRNEQCF. Full variable domain (remainder filled in from reference TRBV7-9 and TRBJ2-7): DTGVSQNPRHKITKRGQNVTFRCDPISEHNRLYWYRQTLGQGPEFLTYFQNEAQLEKSRLLSDRFSAERPKGSFSTLEIQRTEQGDSAMYLCASSSRNEQCFGPGTRLTVT.

This clonotype has ten or more counts. The rearrangement uses TRBV24-1 and TRBJ2-1; TRBD2 agrees at 13 bases. Germline CDR1 is KGHDR and CDR2 is SFDVKD. V lost 3 bases to trimming and J lost 5 bases; unmatched junction nucleotides: 3. This CDR3 region has 16 residues. The CDR3 DNA reads TGTGCCACCAGTGATCCCGGGACTAGCGGGGACAATGAGCAGTTCTTC. It specifies CATSDPGTSGDNEQFF.

This clonotype was recorded a few times. CDR3 nucleotide sequence: TGTGCCAGTAGGAGGGCCCACATGAACACTGAAGCTTTCTTT. Its protein product is CASRRAHMNTEAFF. The chain has TRBV19 and TRBJ1-1; D is uncertain. Looked up from germline, CDR1 is LNHDA and CDR2 is SQIVND (reference sequence). The CDR3 sequence is 14 residues long. V dropped 6 bases and J dropped 0 bases, with 11 bases sitting between them.